Listed below are T cell receptor beta chains from one sample, sequenced in a study of response to subunit inactivated influenza vaccine. MiXCR was run by TCRdb on the RT-PCR reads, yielding one entry per CDR3 protein. Of approximately 530,000 distinct CDR3 sequences listed, around 7.9% were seen once; the top ten hold around 12%. Sequencing used PBMCs from blood, obtained less than 30 months after vaccination. Source of these receptors: a man in his fifties or sixties who received an inactivated influenza vaccine. CDR3s include the opening cysteine and the closing phenylalanine or tryptophan. Each record gives: D gene, clone size, V gene, J gene, CDR3 DNA, CDR3 protein. The D gene is left open where the match is weak. Clone size appears in some rows only: once, few, many, or a class for an expanded clone.

TRBD1	many	TRBV12-3/TRBV12-4	TRBJ2-7	TGTGCCAGCAGTTATCCGGGACAGTATTACGAGCAGTACTTC	CASSYPGQYYEQYF
NA	many	TRBV6-1	TRBJ1-5	TGTGCCAGCAGTCGACAGATTAGCAATCAGCCCCAGCATTTT	CASSRQISNQPQHF
NA	few	TRBV20-1	TRBJ1-2	TGCAGTGCCAGGCCGGGGCAGGGCTATGGCTACACCTTC	CSARPGQGYGYTF
NA	many	TRBV15	TRBJ1-6	TGTGCCACCAGCAGAGAATATGCCAGCTATAATTCACCCCTCCACTTT	CATSREYASYNSPLHF
NA	many	TRBV27	TRBJ1-2	TGTGCCAGCAGTAAGGGACCCCGCTATGGCTACACCTTC	CASSKGPRYGYTF
NA	NA	TRBV5-1	TRBJ2-7	TGCGCCAGCAGCTCCGGGACAATGAGCTCCTACGAGCAGTACTTC	CASSSGTMSSYEQYF
TRBD2	many	TRBV12-3/TRBV12-4	TRBJ2-7	TGTGCCAGCAGTGCGGGGGGTGACAGGACCTACGAGCAGTACTTC	CASSAGGDRTYEQYF
NA	NA	TRBV10-3	TRBJ2-6	TGTGCCATCAGTGAGTCCCTAGCAGGGGATGTCTCTGGGGCCAACGTCCTGACTTTC	CAISESLAGDVSGANVLTF
NA	many	TRBV5-1	TRBJ2-1	TGCGCCAGCAGCTTGATGTCGGGAATGGACAATGAGCAGTTCTTC	CASSLMSGMDNEQFF
TRBD2	few	TRBV20-1	TRBJ2-7	TGCAGTGCTCCTCTAGCGGGAGTCACCTACGAGCAGTACTTC	CSAPLAGVTYEQYF
TRBD1	many	TRBV29-1	TRBJ2-2	TGCAGCGCCACACAGGGGGCTGGGGAGCTGTTTTTT	CSATQGAGELFF
NA	few	TRBV5-1	TRBJ2-7	TGCGCCAGCAGCCCGCCGGGACTGGGCTACGAGCAGTACTTC	CASSPPGLGYEQYF
NA	many	TRBV24-1	TRBJ2-3	TGTGCCACCAGTGATGGCGGGACCGCCGGGTATACGCAGTATTTT	CATSDGGTAGYTQYF
TRBD1	NA	TRBV5-5	TRBJ1-3	TGTGCCAGCAGCTTTATCGGGACAGGGGTCGGAAACACCATATATTTT	CASSFIGTGVGNTIYF
NA	few	TRBV20-1	TRBJ1-1	TGCAGTGCTAGGCGGGGGGAATTAGGGAACACTGAAGCTTTCTTT	CSARRGELGNTEAFF
NA	many	TRBV12-3/TRBV12-4	TRBJ2-3	TGTGCCAGCAGTTTATTGGCCACAGATACGCAGTATTTT	CASSLLATDTQYF
TRBD2	few	TRBV20-1	TRBJ2-7	TGCAGTGCTACACCCTGGACTAGCAGCCGAACCTACGAGCAGTACTTC	CSATPWTSSRTYEQYF
NA	NA	TRBV6-5	TRBJ1-2	TGTGCCAGCAGTTACTTAGGTCGGGGGGAACATGGCTACACCTTC	CASSYLGRGEHGYTF
NA	medium-sized	TRBV20-1	TRBJ2-3	TGCAGTGCTAGAGATAGTACAAGAGGAACAGATACGCAGTATTTT	CSARDSTRGTDTQYF
TRBD1	few	TRBV19	TRBJ1-6	TGTGCCAGTAGACCACGGACAGGGCGTGGGTATGCACCCCTCCACTTT	CASRPRTGRGYAPLHF
NA	NA	TRBV11-1	TRBJ2-5	TGTGCCAGCAGCTCTCGTCCCCGGGGGCAGACCCAGTACTTC	CASSSRPRGQTQYF
TRBD1	NA	TRBV6-2/TRBV6-3	TRBJ2-1	TGTGCCAGCAGTTACTCGGGACAGGGTTCCTACAATGAGCAGTTCTTC	CASSYSGQGSYNEQFF
TRBD2	NA	TRBV29-1	TRBJ2-3	TGCAGCGTTAGCGGGAGGGTAGAAGATACGCAGTATTTT	CSVSGRVEDTQYF
TRBD2	NA	TRBV11-2	TRBJ2-3	TGTGCCAGCAGCTATTATCGGACTAGCGGGAGTGGGGCAGATACGCAGTATTTT	CASSYYRTSGSGADTQYF
TRBD1	NA	TRBV20-1	TRBJ2-2	TGCAGTGCTAGAGTTGGCCAGGGGGCGACCGGGGAGCTGTTTTTT	CSARVGQGATGELFF
NA	many	TRBV30	TRBJ2-1	TGTGCCTGGAGTGTACCCAGGGATGGTGAGCAGTTCTTC	CAWSVPRDGEQFF
NA	few	TRBV6-1	TRBJ1-2	TGTGCCAGCAGTGAAACCGGACAATATGGCTACACCTTC	CASSETGQYGYTF
TRBD2	NA	TRBV3-1	TRBJ2-7	TGTGCCAGCAGCCCCCGCAGCGGGAGGACCTACGAGCAGTACTTC	CASSPRSGRTYEQYF
TRBD1	NA	TRBV12-3/TRBV12-4	TRBJ2-3	TGTGCCAGCAAACGGGACAGCGCCTTCACAGATACGCAGTATTTT	CASKRDSAFTDTQYF
NA	few	TRBV20-1	TRBJ2-5	TGCAGTGCGACCGGGGGAAGAGAGGAGACCCAGTACTTC	CSATGGREETQYF
NA	many	TRBV10-3	TRBJ1-1	TGTGCCATCAGTGCCTCGAACACTGAAGCTTTCTTT	CAISASNTEAFF
NA	NA	TRBV10-3	TRBJ1-1	TGTGCCATCAGTGGGACGGCGAACACTGAAGCTTTCTTT	CAISGTANTEAFF
NA	NA	TRBV7-2	TRBJ1-1	TGTGCCAGCAGCTTAGTAGTTTCCTGGGCTGAAGCTTTCTTT	CASSLVVSWAEAFF
NA	few	TRBV20-1	TRBJ2-2	TGCAGTGCTCACCCAGATACAGGAGTTGCATCGAACACCGGGGAGCTGTTTTTT	CSAHPDTGVASNTGELFF
NA	NA	TRBV10-3	TRBJ1-5	TGTGCCATCAGTGCTCAGGGAGGACAAAATCATCCCCAGCATTTT	CAISAQGGQNHPQHF
TRBD2	many	TRBV6-1	TRBJ2-7	TGTGCCAGCTCATCGACTAGCGGGAGCCCCGCCTACGAGCAGTACTTC	CASSSTSGSPAYEQYF
NA	few	TRBV14	TRBJ2-3	TGTGCCAGCAGCCACTATTCGGGACGGGAAAGCGATACGCAGTATTTT	CASSHYSGRESDTQYF
NA	many	TRBV14	TRBJ2-3	TGTGCCAGCAGCCCTGGGTTCCGCCCAGATACGCAGTATTTT	CASSPGFRPDTQYF
TRBD1	few	TRBV5-1	TRBJ2-5	TGCGCCAGCAGCTTGGGCGCCGGGACAGGGGAAGAGACCCAGTACTTC	CASSLGAGTGEETQYF
NA	NA	TRBV14	TRBJ2-6	TGTGCCAGCGGAAAAGAGGGATCAGGGGCCAACGTCCTGACTTTC	CASGKEGSGANVLTF
NA	NA	TRBV7-2	TRBJ1-2	TGTGCCAGCAGCTTAGTGGTGCAAGTGGCCCTCGGGTACACCTTC	CASSLVVQVALGYTF
TRBD1	NA	TRBV7-2	TRBJ2-3	TGTGCCAGCAGCTTATTCTTCGACAGGGCCAGCACAGATACGCAGTATTTT	CASSLFFDRASTDTQYF
NA	few	TRBV27	TRBJ2-1	TGTGCCAGCAGTATTGAGGGGCCCTACAATGAGCAGTTCTTC	CASSIEGPYNEQFF
NA	many	TRBV5-1	TRBJ1-2	TGCGCCAGCAGCTTGGCTCCAGGGAAAAGTGGCTACACCTTC	CASSLAPGKSGYTF
TRBD1	few	TRBV19	TRBJ2-1	TGTGCCAGTAGCACCGGGACAGGGCTTACAAGAGAGCAGTTCTTC	CASSTGTGLTREQFF
NA	many	TRBV28	TRBJ1-2	TGTGCCAGCAGTGACTCCCGGGGCGGCCTCTATGGCTACACCTTC	CASSDSRGGLYGYTF
NA	few	TRBV7-2	TRBJ2-1	TGTGCCAGCACCGAAGGGGGGTCCCCCTACAATGAGCAGTTCTTC	CASTEGGSPYNEQFF
TRBD1	few	TRBV12-3/TRBV12-4	TRBJ2-3	TGTGCCAGCAGTTTCCGGGACAGGGTAGTCCTACCGAATACGCAGTATTTT	CASSFRDRVVLPNTQYF
NA	few	TRBV20-1	TRBJ2-1	TGCAGTGCTATTGCGGGGGAGCAGTTCTTC	CSAIAGEQFF
NA	few	TRBV28	TRBJ1-5	TGTGCCAGCAGTTTAGGACTCTCCTCCTCATCGCCCCAGCATTTT	CASSLGLSSSSPQHF
TRBD1	NA	TRBV10-3	TRBJ2-7	TGTGCCATCAGTTGGACAGGCCTCTCCTACGAGCAGTACTTC	CAISWTGLSYEQYF
TRBD1	few	TRBV7-9	TRBJ2-5	TGTGCCAGCAGCTCCCGCAGGGGGCTGGGAGAGACCCAGTACTTC	CASSSRRGLGETQYF
TRBD1	few	TRBV5-5	TRBJ1-1	TGTGCCAGCAGCCGGGACAGGTCCACTGAAGCTTTCTTT	CASSRDRSTEAFF
NA	NA	TRBV20-1	TRBJ2-7	TGCTGTGCTAGAGATCGAGTCGCGGGGATTATCTACGAGCAGTACTTC	CCARDRVAGIIYEQYF